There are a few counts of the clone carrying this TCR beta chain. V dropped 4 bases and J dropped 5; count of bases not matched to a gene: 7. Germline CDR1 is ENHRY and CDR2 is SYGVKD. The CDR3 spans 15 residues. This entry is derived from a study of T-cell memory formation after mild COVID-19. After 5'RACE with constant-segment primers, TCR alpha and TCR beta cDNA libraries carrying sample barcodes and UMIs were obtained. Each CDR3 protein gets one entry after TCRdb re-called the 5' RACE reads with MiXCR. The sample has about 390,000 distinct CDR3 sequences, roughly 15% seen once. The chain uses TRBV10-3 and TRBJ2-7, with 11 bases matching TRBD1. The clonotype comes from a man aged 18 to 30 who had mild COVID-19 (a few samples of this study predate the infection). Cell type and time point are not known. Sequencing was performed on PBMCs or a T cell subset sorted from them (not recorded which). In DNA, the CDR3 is TGTGCCATCAGTGCCCCGGACAGGGGGCCCAACGAGCAGTACTTC. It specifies CAISAPDRGPNEQYF.